One sample yielded the 27 T cell receptor beta chains listed below, sequenced in a study of shared clonotypes between healthy human individuals. The method was immunoSEQ multiplex PCR; TCRdb's version includes in-frame clones alone and lacks a portion of them. The profile shows about 1.5 million clones, nearly 99% of them singletons. Sequencing was carried out using naive CD4+ T cells sorted from blood. As for subset: CD45RA+ positively selected. All receptors come from a man younger than 45 in good health.

DNA for the CDR3: TGTGCCAGCAGCCTCCTAATGAGTTCAGGGGCTTTCTTT. Encoded protein: CASSLLMSSGAFF. The chain couples TRBV6-5 to TRBJ1-1, with a tentative D call TRBD1 (5 bases). V was cut by 6 bases and J by 11 bases, with 19 bases left in between. The CDR3 is made up of 13 amino acids. The germline V gene has CDR1 MNHEY and CDR2 SVGAGI.

The V call is TRBV7-9, the J call TRBJ1-2; D perhaps matches TRBD1 (6 bases). Germline V gene data show CDR1 as SEHNR and CDR2 as FQNEAQ (reference sequence). The germline V and J ends were trimmed by 5 bases and 5 bases, with 21 bases remaining between them. The CDR3 contains 16 residues. CDR3 region: CASSPIRDNLGYGYTF. CDR3 coding DNA: TGTGCCAGCAGCCCCATTCGGGACAACTTAGGGTATGGCTACACCTTC.

V usage is TRBV11-2 and J usage is TRBJ2-3, with D maybe TRBD2 (5 bases). Trimming took 3 bases from V and 1 from J, leaving 11 bases between them. Per germline, CDR1 SGHAT and CDR2 FQNNGV. CDR3 size: 15 residues. The CDR3 loop reads CASSLRVKGTDTQYF. The CDR3 nucleotides read TGTGCCAGCAGCTTGCGGGTCAAGGGCACAGATACGCAGTATTTT.

This clone was seen just once. The V and J genes are TRBV2 and TRBJ2-5; D is uncertain. CDR3 length: 13 residues. The germline V gene encodes CDR1 SNHLY and CDR2 FYNNEI. V gave up 6 bases and J gave up 0 bases, with 8 bases separating them. The CDR3 loop is CASRVEYQETQYF. The CDR3 DNA follows: TGTGCCAGCAGAGTCGAGTACCAAGAGACCCAGTACTTC.

This clone was recorded only once. The rearrangement joins TRBV5-1 to TRBJ2-3; 7 nucleotides align to TRBD1. This CDR3 has 17 amino acids. Trimming at V came to 0 bases and at J to 2 bases, leaving 9 bases not matched to a gene. Per germline, CDR1 SGHRS and CDR2 YFSETQ. CDR3 residues: CASSLASDRQLTDTQYF. For the CDR3, the DNA is TGCGCCAGCAGCTTGGCCTCGGACAGGCAACTCACAGATACGCAGTATTTT.

The rearrangement uses TRBV2 and TRBJ1-1; D may be TRBD1 (6 bases). CDR1 and CDR2 (germline): SNHLY, FYNNEI. CDR3 length equals 14 residues. V was clipped by 6 bases and J by 2 bases, with 13 bases between them. The CDR3 is CASRQGSVNTEAFF. The CDR3 nucleotides read TGTGCCAGCAGACAGGGTTCAGTAAACACTGAAGCTTTCTTT.

The chain employs TRBV5-1 and TRBJ2-2, with a possible D match to TRBD1 (5 bases). CDR3 length equals 14 residues. The germline CDR1 and CDR2 sequences are SGHRS and YFSETQ. V was trimmed by 1 base and J by 4 bases, leaving 8 bases between them. CDR3 in DNA: TGCGCCAGCAGCTTGAAGGGGCCCACCGGGGAGCTGTTTTTT. It codes for CASSLKGPTGELFF.

This chain links TRBV30 with TRBJ1-1; 7 bases match TRBD1. Trimming at V came to 4 bases and at J to 0 bases, leaving 11 bases not matched to a gene. The CDR3 has 16 amino acids. Per germline, CDR1 GTSNPN and CDR2 SVGIG (reference sequence). The CDR3 spells CAWTRRQGGMNTEAFF. The CDR3 nucleotides are TGTGCCTGGACAAGGCGACAGGGAGGGATGAACACTGAAGCTTTCTTT. Full variable domain (missing parts from reference TRBV30 and TRBJ1-1): SQTIHQWPATLVQPVGSPLSLECTVEGTSNPNLYWYRQAAGRGLQLLFYSVGIGQISSEVPQNLSASRPQDRQFILSSKKLLLSDSGFYLCAWTRRQGGMNTEAFFGQGTRLTVV.

The V and J genes are TRBV6-6 and TRBJ1-2; D possibly corresponds to TRBD1 (6 bases). CDR3 length: 14 residues. Germline lookup yields CDR1 MNHNY and CDR2 SVGAGI (reference sequence). With 0 bases removed from V and 7 bases from J, the gap between germline ends came to 12 bases. This CDR3 is CASSYSGGARGYTF. Here the CDR3 DNA reads TGTGCCAGCAGTTACTCTGGGGGGGCACGTGGCTACACCTTC.

The chain recombines TRBV18 with TRBJ2-1, with 12 bases that match TRBD2. This CDR3 comprises 17 residues. V shed 3 bases and J 7 bases; nucleotides not matched to a gene: 10. Germline V gene data show CDR1 as KGHSH and CDR2 as LQKENI. CDR3 amino acids: CASSPLAGGPGGNEQFF. The CDR3 DNA reads TGTGCCAGCTCACCCCTAGCGGGAGGGCCGGGGGGAAATGAGCAGTTCTTC. Supplemented by reference TRBV18 and TRBJ2-1, the full variable domain reads NAGVMQNPRHLVRRRGQEARLRCSPMKGHSHVYWYRQLPEEGLKFMVYLQKENIIDESGMPKERFSAEFPKEGPSILRIQQVVRGDSAAYFCASSPLAGGPGGNEQFFGPGTRLTVL.

The gene calls are TRBV19 and TRBJ2-3; 8 bases match TRBD1. Germline CDR1 LNHDA, CDR2 SQIVND (reference sequence). The CDR3 is made up of 16 amino acids. J lost 3 bases, V lost 5 bases, and 10 bases had no gene match. CDR3 DNA sequence: TGTGCCAGTAGTGAAAGATCAGGGGGCAGGACAGATACGCAGTATTTT. Its translation is CASSERSGGRTDTQYF.

The rearrangement links TRBV29-1 to TRBJ1-4; D not certain. V was pared by 3 bases and J by 8 bases, with 10 bases between. Germline CDR1 SQVTM, CDR2 ANQGSEA. This CDR3 is built from 12 residues. In DNA form, the CDR3 reads TGCAGCGTTGAGGACTTGTGGGAAAAACTGTTTTTT. Its translation is CSVEDLWEKLFF.

The chain employs TRBV18 and TRBJ1-3; no firm D call. V shed 3 bases and J shed 0 bases, with 9 bases lying between them. The CDR3 extends over 15 amino acids. Germline V gene data show CDR1 as KGHSH and CDR2 as LQKENI. The CDR3 region is CASSPSAFSGNTIYF. CDR3 DNA: TGTGCCAGCTCACCCTCGGCCTTCTCTGGAAACACCATATATTTT.

The CDR3 reads CASSVASAASGSSYEQYF. CDR3 DNA: TGTGCCAGCAGCGTAGCTTCGGCGGCTAGCGGGAGCTCCTACGAGCAGTACTTC. This sequence joins TRBV9 and TRBJ2-7, with TRBD2 matching 10 bases. Germline V CDR1 and CDR2: SGDLS, YYNGEE. With 0 bases clipped from V and 0 bases from J, the junction kept 9 bases outside the gene matches. CDR3 length: 18 residues.

This clone has only one observation. The chain employs TRBV15 and TRBJ1-3; possible D gene TRBD1, 5 bases. The germline V gene has CDR1 LNHNV and CDR2 YYDKDF (reference sequence). CDR3 size: 16 residues. Trimming left V 1 base short and J 3 bases short, with 13 bases between. The CDR3 reads CATSRVEGMYGNTIYF. In DNA, the CDR3 is TGTGCCACCAGCAGAGTTGAGGGGATGTATGGAAACACCATATATTTT.

The chain links TRBV27 to TRBJ2-7; 12 bases are shared with TRBD2. Trimming took 4 bases from V and 0 from J; bases not matched to a gene: 1. This CDR3 contains 15 residues. CDR1 and CDR2 from the germline V gene are MNHEY and SMNVEV (reference sequence). CDR3 DNA sequence: TGTGCCAGCAGTTGGACTAGCGGGATCTCCTACGAGCAGTACTTC. It translates to CASSWTSGISYEQYF.

The genes are TRBV9 and TRBJ2-3, with TRBD2 matching 8 bases. The junction had 10 bases not matched to a gene; V was cut back by 4 bases and J by 3 bases. The CDR3 runs to 16 residues. Per the germline V gene, CDR1 is SGDLS and CDR2 is YYNGEE. CDR3 in DNA: TGTGCCAGCAGCTTTCAAGCGGGAGCAAGGACAGATACGCAGTATTTT. Its protein product is CASSFQAGARTDTQYF.

This chain uses TRBV5-4 with TRBJ1-3, with 7 nucleotides matching TRBD1. V was clipped by 2 bases and J by 0 bases; unmatched bases: 8. CDR1 and CDR2 (germline): SGHNT, YYREEE (reference sequence). This CDR3 is built from 17 residues. In DNA form, the CDR3 reads TGTGCCAGCAGCTTCCCAGGGGGGGGACCCTCTGGAAACACCATATATTTT. It encodes CASSFPGGGPSGNTIYF.

The V call is TRBV5-1, the J call TRBJ2-1, with a weak D call TRBD1 (6 bases). V was clipped by 3 bases and J by 8 bases, with 18 bases between them. Germline CDR1 SGHRS, CDR2 YFSETQ. CDR3 length: 15 residues. CDR3 in DNA: TGCGCCAGCAGCTCCTTGGGGGCGGTAAGGGATGAGCAGTTCTTC. Residues: CASSSLGAVRDEQFF. The variable domain in full, with the rest retrieved from reference TRBV5-1 and TRBJ2-1, is KAGVTQTPRYLIKTRGQQVTLSCSPISGHRSVSWYQQTPGQGLQFLFEYFSETQRNKGNFPGRFSGRQFSNSRSEMNVSTLELGDSALYLCASSSLGAVRDEQFFGPGTRLTVL.

This rearrangement joins TRBV5-1 to TRBJ1-3; D call uncertain. V was shortened by 4 bases and J by 4 bases, with 12 bases between the two germline ends. The CDR3 consists of 14 residues. Germline assignment: CDR1 SGHRS and CDR2 YFSETQ. CDR3 sequence (DNA): TGCGCCAGCAGCGGGCCCCTGGACGGAAACACCATATATTTT. Translated, it gives CASSGPLDGNTIYF.

The rearrangement links TRBV12-5 to TRBJ1-1; D is undetermined. Trimming left V 5 bases short and J 1 base short, with 5 bases between. This CDR3 is 12 amino acids long. The germline gives CDR1 LGHNT, CDR2 FRNRAP. The CDR3: CASGLENTEAFF. CDR3 coding DNA: TGTGCTAGTGGTCTGGAGAACACTGAAGCTTTCTTT.

The V gene is TRBV7-2, the J gene TRBJ2-7; no definite D call. The V gene's germline CDR1 is SGHTA and CDR2 FQGNSA. This CDR3 is built from 12 residues. V lost 2 bases to trimming and J lost 6 bases, with 8 bases between them. CDR3 region: CASSLSGGEQYF. CDR3 bases: TGTGCCAGCAGCTTATCAGGTGGCGAGCAGTACTTC.

This chain uses TRBV28 with TRBJ2-7; 8 nucleotides agree with TRBD1. The length of the CDR3 is 14 residues. Germline CDR1 and CDR2: MDHEN and SYDVKM. V shed 4 bases and J 4 bases; nucleotides not matched to a gene: 6. The CDR3 sequence is CASSSQGTGYEQYF. CDR3 in DNA: TGTGCCAGCAGTTCCCAGGGGACAGGTTACGAGCAGTACTTC.

The V and J genes are TRBV5-6 and TRBJ2-3; 9 positions agree with TRBD1. Per the germline V gene, CDR1 is SGHDT and CDR2 is YYEEEE. J gave up 12 bases and V 4 bases, and 12 bases lay outside the gene matches. CDR3 length equals 14 residues. Written as DNA, the CDR3 is TGTGCCAGCAGCGGTGCCGGGACAGGGCGGCGTCAGTATTTT. Its translation is CASSGAGTGRRQYF.

In this sample, this clone turned up once. The rearrangement uses TRBV4-3 and TRBJ2-1; D might be TRBD1 (6 bases). CDR3 length: 13 residues. V lost 1 base, J lost 9 bases, and 10 bases lay in between. Looked up from germline, CDR1 is LGHNA and CDR2 is YSLEER. As DNA, the CDR3 is TGCGCCAGCAGCCAAGTCCAGGGGTTTGAGCAGTTCTTC. Its protein is CASSQVQGFEQFF.

The V and J genes are TRBV5-4 and TRBJ2-7; D is perhaps TRBD2 (6 bases). CDR1 is SGHNT and CDR2 is YYREEE in the germline V gene (reference sequence). The CDR3 is 17 residues long. V was trimmed by 3 bases and J by 6 bases, leaving 25 bases between them. In DNA, the CDR3 is TGTGCCAGCAGCTCACCCGGAGGGCCACTGTCTCTCTCCGAGCAGTACTTC. It encodes CASSSPGGPLSLSEQYF.

The rearrangement joins TRBV9 to TRBJ2-5; 11 bases line up with TRBD2. The CDR3 sequence is 17 residues long. J lost 0 bases, V lost 0 bases, and 4 bases had no gene match. Per the germline V gene, CDR1 is SGDLS and CDR2 is YYNGEE. In nucleotides, the CDR3 is TGTGCCAGCAGCGTAGGAGGACTAGCGGGCTACCAAGAGACCCAGTACTTC. Translating gives CASSVGGLAGYQETQYF.